Presented here are 8 T cell receptor beta chains from one specimen sequenced in a study of OX40 agonist ivuxolimab in advanced cancers. The protocol was immunoSEQ multiplex PCR, while the TCRdb copy is restricted to in-frame clones and leaves out a portion. The sample includes about 120,000 clones, approximately 92% of them seen just once. Sequences were derived from CD4+ or CD8+ T cells sorted from blood, sampled in a trial of the OX40 agonist ivuxolimab. Receptors originate from an adult with an advanced solid tumor such as melanoma, head and neck, liver or kidney cancer.

The chain is built from TRBV28 and TRBJ2-2, with D possibly matching TRBD1 (6 bases). Germline lookup yields CDR1 MDHEN and CDR2 SYDVKM. Trimming shortened V by 5 bases and J by 4 bases, and 14 bases separated the two germline ends. This CDR3 is 15 amino acids long. DNA of the CDR3: TGTGCCAGCAGTCCCCGCACAGGGATCACCGGGGAGCTGTTTTTT. It specifies CASSPRTGITGELFF.

This chain links TRBV28 with TRBJ1-6; no clear D. Germline CDR1 MDHEN, CDR2 SYDVKM. V was pared by 6 bases and J by 0 bases, with 6 bases between. The CDR3 extends over 14 amino acids. CDR3 DNA sequence: TGTGCCAGCAGGGGCAGCTCCTATAATTCACCCCTCCACTTT. This codes for CASRGSSYNSPLHF.

The V call is TRBV4-1, the J call TRBJ2-3, with TRBD1 identical over 10 bases. The CDR3 contains 16 residues. Germline trimming cut 0 bases from V and 4 bases from J; bases unmatched to any gene: 4. Germline loops: CDR1 MGHRA, CDR2 YSYEKL. For the CDR3, the DNA is TGCGCCAGCAGCCAAGATTCGACAGGGGGCCCAGATACGCAGTATTTT. It codes for CASSQDSTGGPDTQYF.

This clone was seen just once. This rearrangement joins TRBV11-2 to TRBJ2-3, with 7 bases aligning to TRBD2. Looked up from germline, CDR1 is SGHAT and CDR2 is FQNNGV. The CDR3 covers 15 residues. Trimming took 0 bases from V and 3 from J; bases not matched to a gene: 3. CDR3 amino acids: CASSLDPGRTDTQYF. Written as DNA, the CDR3 is TGTGCCAGCAGCTTAGATCCCGGGAGGACAGATACGCAGTATTTT.

The CDR3 sequence is CASSLEGTAKNIQYF. For the CDR3, the DNA is TGTGCCAGCAGTTTAGAGGGAACGGCCAAAAACATTCAGTACTTC. The chain couples TRBV28 to TRBJ2-4; a possible D gene is TRBD2 (5 bases). Germline V gene data show CDR1 as MDHEN and CDR2 as SYDVKM. V dropped 2 bases and J dropped 1 base, with 9 bases sitting between them. This CDR3 spans 15 amino acids.

CDR3 sequence reads: CASSATGVANEKLFF. In DNA, the CDR3 is TGTGCCAGCAGCGCCACAGGGGTGGCTAATGAAAAACTGTTTTTT. The chain joins TRBV7-9 to TRBJ1-4, with 7 positions matching TRBD1. The CDR3 sequence is 15 residues long. The V segment lost 5 bases and the J segment 3 bases; nucleotides outside the gene matches: 6. Germline V lookup: CDR1 SEHNR, CDR2 FQNEAQ (reference sequence).

The rearrangement links TRBV25-1 to TRBJ1-2, with D maybe TRBD1 (5 bases). The V end lost 1 base, the J end lost 4 bases, and 19 bases lay between the germline ends. The germline gives CDR1 MGHDK, CDR2 SYGVNS. The CDR3 runs 17 residues. The CDR3 DNA reads as TGTGCCAGCAGTGAATCTCTAGGGTTCGGGGGTCGCTATGGCTACACCTTC. Protein: CASSESLGFGGRYGYTF.

The rearrangement uses TRBV6-1 and TRBJ1-5, with D unresolved. The V and J ends lost 2 bases and 2 bases respectively, with 16 bases between them. This CDR3 is built from 17 residues. Germline values: CDR1 MNHNS, CDR2 SASEGT. The CDR3 here is CASSEWPGRGGNQPQHF. In nucleotides, the CDR3 is TGTGCCAGCAGTGAATGGCCGGGGAGAGGCGGCAATCAGCCCCAGCATTTT.